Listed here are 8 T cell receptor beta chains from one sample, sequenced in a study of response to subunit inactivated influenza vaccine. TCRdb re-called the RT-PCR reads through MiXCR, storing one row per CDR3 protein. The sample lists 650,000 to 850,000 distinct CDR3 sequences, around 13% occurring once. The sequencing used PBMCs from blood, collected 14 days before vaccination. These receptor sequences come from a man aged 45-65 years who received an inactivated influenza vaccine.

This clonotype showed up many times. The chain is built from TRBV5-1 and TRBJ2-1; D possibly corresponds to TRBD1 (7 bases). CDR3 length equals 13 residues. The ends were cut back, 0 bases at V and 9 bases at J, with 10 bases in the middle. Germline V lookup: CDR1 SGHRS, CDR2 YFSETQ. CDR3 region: CASSLGQGGEQFF. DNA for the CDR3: TGCGCCAGCAGCTTGGGACAGGGAGGTGAGCAGTTCTTC.

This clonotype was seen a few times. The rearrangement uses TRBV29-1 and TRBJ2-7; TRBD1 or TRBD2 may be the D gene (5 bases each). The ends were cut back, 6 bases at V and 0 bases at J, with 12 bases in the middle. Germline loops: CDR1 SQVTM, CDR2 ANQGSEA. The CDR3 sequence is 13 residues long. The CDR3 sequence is CSVGRGYSYEQYF. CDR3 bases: TGCAGCGTGGGACGGGGATACTCCTACGAGCAGTACTTC.

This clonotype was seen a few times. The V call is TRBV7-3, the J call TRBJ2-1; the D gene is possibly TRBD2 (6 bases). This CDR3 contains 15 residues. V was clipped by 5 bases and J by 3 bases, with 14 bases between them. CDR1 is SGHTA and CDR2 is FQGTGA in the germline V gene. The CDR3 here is CASSPAGPYYNEQFF. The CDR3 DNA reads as TGTGCCAGCAGCCCGGCGGGGCCTTACTACAATGAGCAGTTCTTC.

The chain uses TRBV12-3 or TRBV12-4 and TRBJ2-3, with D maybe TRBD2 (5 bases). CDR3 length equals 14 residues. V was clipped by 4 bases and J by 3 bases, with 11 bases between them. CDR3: CASSYTGRTDTQYF. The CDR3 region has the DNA TGTGCCAGCAGTTACACGGGAAGGACAGATACGCAGTATTTT.

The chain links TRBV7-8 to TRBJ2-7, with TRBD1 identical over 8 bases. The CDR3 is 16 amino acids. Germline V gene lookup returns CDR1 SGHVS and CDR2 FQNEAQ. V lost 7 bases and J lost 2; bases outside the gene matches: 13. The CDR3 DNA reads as TGTGCCAGCACCCTCCGGTTCTGGGACAGGCCCTACGAGCAGTACTTC. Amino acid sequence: CASTLRFWDRPYEQYF.

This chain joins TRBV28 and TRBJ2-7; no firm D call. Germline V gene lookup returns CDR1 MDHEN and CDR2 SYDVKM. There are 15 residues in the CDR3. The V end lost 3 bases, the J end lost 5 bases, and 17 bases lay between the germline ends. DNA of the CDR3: TGTGCCAGCAGTTTGTCGGTTTTAGGGCACGACGAGCAGTACTTC. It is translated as CASSLSVLGHDEQYF.

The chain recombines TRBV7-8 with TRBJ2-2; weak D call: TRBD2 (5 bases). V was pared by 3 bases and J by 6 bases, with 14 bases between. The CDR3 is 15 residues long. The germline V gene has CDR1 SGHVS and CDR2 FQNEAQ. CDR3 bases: TGTGCCAGCAGCTTTTGGGCCATGGGAGCCGGGGAGCTGTTTTTT. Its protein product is CASSFWAMGAGELFF.

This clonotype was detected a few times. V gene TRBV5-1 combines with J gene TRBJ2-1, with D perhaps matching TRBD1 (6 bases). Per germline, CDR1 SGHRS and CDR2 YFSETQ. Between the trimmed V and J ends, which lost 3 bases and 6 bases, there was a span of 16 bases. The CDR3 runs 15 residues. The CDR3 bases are TGCGCCAGCAGCTCGTCGGGACATAGTTCCAATGAGCAGTTCTTC. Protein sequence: CASSSSGHSSNEQFF.